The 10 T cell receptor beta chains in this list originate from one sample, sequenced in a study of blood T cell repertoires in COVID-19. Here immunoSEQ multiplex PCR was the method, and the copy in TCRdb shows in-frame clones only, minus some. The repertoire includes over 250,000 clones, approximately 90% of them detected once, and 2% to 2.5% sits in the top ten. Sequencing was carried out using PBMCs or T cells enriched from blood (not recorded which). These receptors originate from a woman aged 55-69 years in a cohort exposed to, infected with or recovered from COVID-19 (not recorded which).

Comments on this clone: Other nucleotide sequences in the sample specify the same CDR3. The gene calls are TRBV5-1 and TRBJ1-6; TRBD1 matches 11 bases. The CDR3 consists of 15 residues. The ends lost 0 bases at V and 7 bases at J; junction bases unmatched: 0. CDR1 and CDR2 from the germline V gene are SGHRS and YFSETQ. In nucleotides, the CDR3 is TGCGCCAGCAGCTTGGGGACAGGGGGCAATTCACCCCTCCACTTT. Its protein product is CASSLGTGGNSPLHF.

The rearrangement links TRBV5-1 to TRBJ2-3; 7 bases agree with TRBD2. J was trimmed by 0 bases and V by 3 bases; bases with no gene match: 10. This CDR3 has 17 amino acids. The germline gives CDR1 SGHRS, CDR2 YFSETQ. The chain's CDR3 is CASSSRPSGTSTDTQYF. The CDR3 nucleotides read TGCGCCAGCAGCTCCCGCCCTAGCGGAACTAGCACAGATACGCAGTATTTT.

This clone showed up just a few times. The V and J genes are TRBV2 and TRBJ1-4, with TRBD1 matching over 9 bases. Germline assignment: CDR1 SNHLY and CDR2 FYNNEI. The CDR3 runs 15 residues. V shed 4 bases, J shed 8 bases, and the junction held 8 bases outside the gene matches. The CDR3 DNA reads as TGTGCCAGCAGTGGGGGTACAGGGGGCCGGGAAAAACTGTTTTTT. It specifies CASSGGTGGREKLFF.

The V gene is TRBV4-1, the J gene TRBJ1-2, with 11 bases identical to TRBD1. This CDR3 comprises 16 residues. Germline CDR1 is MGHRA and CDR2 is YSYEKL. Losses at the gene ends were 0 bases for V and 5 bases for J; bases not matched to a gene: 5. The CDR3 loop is CASSQEGQGVGYGYTF. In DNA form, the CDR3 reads TGCGCCAGCAGCCAAGAGGGACAGGGGGTAGGGTATGGCTACACCTTC.

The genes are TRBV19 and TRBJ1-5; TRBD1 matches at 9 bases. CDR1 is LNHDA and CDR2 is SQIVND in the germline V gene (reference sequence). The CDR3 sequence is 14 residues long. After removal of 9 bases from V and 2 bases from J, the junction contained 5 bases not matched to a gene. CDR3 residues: CASRDRAGNQPQHF. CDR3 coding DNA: TGTGCCAGCAGGGACAGGGCTGGCAATCAGCCCCAGCATTTT.

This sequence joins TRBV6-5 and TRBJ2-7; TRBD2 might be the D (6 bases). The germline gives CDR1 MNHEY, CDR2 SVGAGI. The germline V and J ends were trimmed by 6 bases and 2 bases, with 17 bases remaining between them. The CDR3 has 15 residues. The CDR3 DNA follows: TGTGCCAGCAGCCGTCCCGGGACTGAAGCCTACGAGCAGTACTTC. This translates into CASSRPGTEAYEQYF.

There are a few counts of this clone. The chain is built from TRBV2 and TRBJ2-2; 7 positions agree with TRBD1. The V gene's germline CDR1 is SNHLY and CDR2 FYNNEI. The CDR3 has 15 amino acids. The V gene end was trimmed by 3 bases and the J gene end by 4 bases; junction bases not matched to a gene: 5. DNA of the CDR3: TGTGCCAGCAGTGACGGGACAGCTTCCACCGGGGAGCTGTTTTTT. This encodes CASSDGTASTGELFF.

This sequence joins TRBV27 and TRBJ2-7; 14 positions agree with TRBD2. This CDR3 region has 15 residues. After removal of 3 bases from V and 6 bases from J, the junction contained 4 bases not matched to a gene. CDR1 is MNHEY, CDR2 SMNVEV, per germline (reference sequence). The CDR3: CASSFGTSGSSEQYF. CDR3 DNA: TGTGCCAGCAGTTTCGGGACTAGCGGGAGCAGCGAGCAGTACTTC.

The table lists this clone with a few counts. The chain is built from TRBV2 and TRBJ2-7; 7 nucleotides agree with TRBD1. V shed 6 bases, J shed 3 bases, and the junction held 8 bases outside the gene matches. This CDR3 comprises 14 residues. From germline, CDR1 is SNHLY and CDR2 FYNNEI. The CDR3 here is CASSPMTGYYEQYF. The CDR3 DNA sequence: TGTGCCAGCAGCCCGATGACAGGGTACTACGAGCAGTACTTC.

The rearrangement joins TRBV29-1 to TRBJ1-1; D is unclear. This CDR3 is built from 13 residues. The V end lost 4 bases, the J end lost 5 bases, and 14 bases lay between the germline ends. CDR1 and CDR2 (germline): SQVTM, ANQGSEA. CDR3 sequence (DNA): TGCAGCGTTGTGGTTCGGGAGGTAACTGAAGCTTTCTTT. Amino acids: CSVVVREVTEAFF.